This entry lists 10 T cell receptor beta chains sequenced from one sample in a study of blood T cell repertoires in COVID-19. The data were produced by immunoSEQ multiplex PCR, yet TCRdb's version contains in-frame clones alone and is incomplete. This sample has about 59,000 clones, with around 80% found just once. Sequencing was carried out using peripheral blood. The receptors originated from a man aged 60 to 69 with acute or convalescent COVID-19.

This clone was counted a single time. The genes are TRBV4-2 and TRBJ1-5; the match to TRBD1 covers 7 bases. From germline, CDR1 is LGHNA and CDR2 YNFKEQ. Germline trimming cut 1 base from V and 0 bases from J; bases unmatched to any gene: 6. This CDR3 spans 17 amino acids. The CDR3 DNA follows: TGTGCCAGCAGCCAAGGAACTGGGACAGATAGCAATCAGCCCCAGCATTTT. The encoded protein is CASSQGTGTDSNQPQHF.

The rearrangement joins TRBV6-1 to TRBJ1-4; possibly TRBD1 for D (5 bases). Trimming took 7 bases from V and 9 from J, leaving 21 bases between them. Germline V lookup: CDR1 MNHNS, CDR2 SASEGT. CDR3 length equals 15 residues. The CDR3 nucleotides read TGTGCCAGCACCCTATCTAGGGGTCAGTCCCAAAAACTGTTTTTT. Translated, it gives CASTLSRGQSQKLFF.

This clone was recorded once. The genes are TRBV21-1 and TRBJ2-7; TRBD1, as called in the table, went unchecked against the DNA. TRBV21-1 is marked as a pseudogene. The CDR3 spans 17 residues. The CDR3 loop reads CASSKSRIMTGLYEQYF. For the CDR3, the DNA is TGTGCCAGCAGCAAATCCCGTATTATGACAGGGCTCTACGAGCAGTACTTC.

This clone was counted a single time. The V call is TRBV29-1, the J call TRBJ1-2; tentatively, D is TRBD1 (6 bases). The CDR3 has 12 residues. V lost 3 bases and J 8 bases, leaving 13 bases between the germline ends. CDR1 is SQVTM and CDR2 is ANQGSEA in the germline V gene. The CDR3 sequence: CSVEAQGWGYTF. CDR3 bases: TGCAGCGTTGAGGCGCAGGGGTGGGGCTACACCTTC.

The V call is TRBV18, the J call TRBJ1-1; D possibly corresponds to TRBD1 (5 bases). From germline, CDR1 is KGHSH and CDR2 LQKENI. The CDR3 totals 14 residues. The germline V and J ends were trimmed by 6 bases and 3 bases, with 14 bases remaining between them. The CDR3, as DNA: TGTGCCAGCTCCGTGATAGGGGCGGACACTGAAGCTTTCTTT. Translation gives CASSVIGADTEAFF.

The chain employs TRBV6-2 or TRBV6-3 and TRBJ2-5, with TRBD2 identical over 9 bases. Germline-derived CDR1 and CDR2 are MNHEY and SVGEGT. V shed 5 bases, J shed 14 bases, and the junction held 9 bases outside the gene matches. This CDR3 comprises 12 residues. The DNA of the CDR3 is TGTGCCAGCAGTGGACCTAGCGGGGTTCAATACTTC. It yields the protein CASSGPSGVQYF.

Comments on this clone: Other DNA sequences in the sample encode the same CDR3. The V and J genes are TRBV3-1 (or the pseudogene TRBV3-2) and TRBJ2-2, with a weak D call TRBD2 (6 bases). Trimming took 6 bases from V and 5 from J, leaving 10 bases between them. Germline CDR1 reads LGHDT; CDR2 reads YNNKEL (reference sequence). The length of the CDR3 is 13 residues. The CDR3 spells CASSPGGTGELFF. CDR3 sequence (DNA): TGTGCCAGCAGTCCCGGGGGAACCGGGGAGCTGTTTTTT.

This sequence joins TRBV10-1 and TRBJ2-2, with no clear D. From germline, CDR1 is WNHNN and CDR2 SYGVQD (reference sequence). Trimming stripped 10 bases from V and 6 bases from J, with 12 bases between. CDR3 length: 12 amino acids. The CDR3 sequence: CANPPVPGELFF. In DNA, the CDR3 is TGCGCCAATCCCCCGGTCCCCGGGGAGCTGTTTTTT.

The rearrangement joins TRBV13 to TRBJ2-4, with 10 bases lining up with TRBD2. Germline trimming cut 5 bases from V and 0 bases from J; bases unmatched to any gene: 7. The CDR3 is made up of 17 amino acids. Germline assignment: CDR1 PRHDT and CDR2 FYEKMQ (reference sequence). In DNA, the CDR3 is TGTGCCAGCAGCACCGGACTAGCGGAAGGAGCCAAAAACATTCAGTACTTC. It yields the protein CASSTGLAEGAKNIQYF.

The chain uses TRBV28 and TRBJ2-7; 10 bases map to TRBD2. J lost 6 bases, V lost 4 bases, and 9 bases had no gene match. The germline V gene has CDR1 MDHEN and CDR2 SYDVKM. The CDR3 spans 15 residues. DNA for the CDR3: TGTGCCAGCAGTTCCCAAGCAGCGGGAGGGGCCGAGCAGTACTTC. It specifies CASSSQAAGGAEQYF.